A selection of T cell receptor beta chains follows, all from one sample in a study of shared clonotypes between healthy human individuals. TCRdb's table, derived via immunoSEQ multiplex PCR, lists solely in-frame clones and lacks some. The data hold about 2.4 million clones, with approximately 94% observed a single time. Sequenced material: naive CD4+ T cells from PBMCs. These receptors were collected from a man aged 18 to 29 in good health. Some clones in this sample may be carry-over from other donors' samples. Both conserved end residues are part of each CDR3. The D gene is left open where the match is weak. The size entry is marked missing in some rows and otherwise reads once, few, many or a size class.

V	size	D	length	J	DNA	CDR3
TRBV4-2	NA	NA	15	TRBJ2-5	TGTGCCAGCAGCATTCAGACAGGAGTCCAAGAGACTCAGTACTTC	CASSIQTGVQETQYF
TRBV28	NA	NA	13	TRBJ1-2	TGTGCCAGCAGGGCAGGAACTAACTATGGCTACACCTTC	CASRAGTNYGYTF
TRBV5-5	NA	NA	15	TRBJ1-1	TGTGCCAGCAGCCGGGGGGACACCCGGCTTACTGAAGCTTTCTTT	CASSRGDTRLTEAFF
TRBV4-1	NA	NA	14	TRBJ1-4	TGCGCCAGCAGCCTGGTAGGACAAGGCGAAAAACTGTTTTTT	CASSLVGQGEKLFF
TRBV10-3	NA	NA	11	TRBJ2-5	TGTGCCATCGGGGGGACGGAGACCCAGTACTTC	CAIGGTETQYF
TRBV2	once	TRBD2	13	TRBJ2-1	TGTGCCACCACTAGCGGGAGGCACAATGAGCAGTTCTTC	CATTSGRHNEQFF
TRBV9	NA	NA	13	TRBJ1-2	TGTGCCAGCAGCCCCCCGGGGCCTAAGGGCTACACCTTC	CASSPPGPKGYTF
TRBV7-2	few	NA	13	TRBJ1-2	TGTGCCAGCAGCTTAGGTCTCTGGGGTGGCTACACCTTC	CASSLGLWGGYTF
TRBV28	NA	NA	13	TRBJ2-3	TGTGCCAGCAGCCCCGGTTCGACAGATACGCAGTATTTT	CASSPGSTDTQYF
TRBV9	NA	NA	16	TRBJ2-2	TGTGCCAGCAGCGTAGGGATTCCCCAGGGCTTCGGGGAGCTGTTTTTT	CASSVGIPQGFGELFF
TRBV7-2	NA	TRBD2	15	TRBJ2-7	TGTGCCAGCAGCTCGGCCGGGACTAGGGGTTACGAGCAGTACTTC	CASSSAGTRGYEQYF
TRBV4-2	NA	TRBD1	16	TRBJ2-1	TGTGCCAGCAGCCAAGATTCGCAGGGGGCGTGGGATGAGCAGTTCTTC	CASSQDSQGAWDEQFF
TRBV11-2	once	TRBD1	14	TRBJ1-2	TGTGCCAGCAGCTTATTAGGACAGGCGGGTGGCTACACCTTC	CASSLLGQAGGYTF
TRBV4-1	NA	NA	15	TRBJ1-4	TGCGCCAGCAGCCCGGACGGTAACAGTGGTGAAAAACTGTTTTTT	CASSPDGNSGEKLFF
TRBV28	once	NA	16	TRBJ1-5	TGTGCCAGCAGCCCCACCCACGGAAGCTACAATCAGCCCCAGCATTTT	CASSPTHGSYNQPQHF
TRBV28	NA	NA	11	TRBJ2-7	TGTGCCAGCAGAGTAGCCTACGAGCAGTACTTC	CASRVAYEQYF
TRBV6-1	once	NA	17	TRBJ2-7	TGTGCCAGCAGTGAGATATATTCTTCGGGGGAAAGAACCCAGCAGTACTTC	CASSEIYSSGERTQQYF
TRBV28	once	NA	17	TRBJ2-4	TGTGCCAGCAGTTTTAGGGGGAGGATACTAGCCAAAAACATTCAGTACTTC	CASSFRGRILAKNIQYF
TRBV7-2	NA	NA	18	TRBJ1-1	TGTGCCAGCAGCTTAACCCCGACAGGAGGACACCAGAACACTGAAGCTTTCTTT	CASSLTPTGGHQNTEAFF
TRBV7-2	NA	NA	12	TRBJ1-1	TGTGCCAGCAGCCTCAAGGGAACTGAAGCTTTCTTT	CASSLKGTEAFF
TRBV7-9	NA	TRBD1	17	TRBJ1-2	TGTGCCAGCAGCCCTATAGGGGGGGGACAGCTGGACTATGGCTACACCTTC	CASSPIGGGQLDYGYTF
TRBV10-3	NA	NA	13	TRBJ1-5	TGTGCCATCGGTAGTTATAGCAATCAGCCCCAGCATTTT	CAIGSYSNQPQHF
TRBV30	NA	TRBD2	14	TRBJ2-1	TGTGCCCGGAGGGCGGGAGGGGCAAGGAATGAGCAGTTCTTC	CARRAGGARNEQFF
TRBV18	once	TRBD1	14	TRBJ2-7	TGTGCCAGCTCAACCGACAGGGGTCTCTACGAGCAGTACTTC	CASSTDRGLYEQYF
TRBV28	NA	NA	18	TRBJ1-5	TGTGCCAGCAGCACCCCTACGGACGGGAAATATAGCAATCAGCCCCAGCATTTT	CASSTPTDGKYSNQPQHF
TRBV7-2	NA	NA	13	TRBJ2-7	TGTGCCAGCAGCGGAGGACGCCGACTCGAGCAGTACTTC	CASSGGRRLEQYF
TRBV7-2	NA	NA	14	TRBJ1-5	TGTGCCAGCAGCTTAGGACATAGCAATCAGCCCCAGCATTTT	CASSLGHSNQPQHF
TRBV9	NA	TRBD1	15	TRBJ2-3	TGTGCCAGCAGCGTTGGGACAGGGGGCACAGATACGCAGTATTTT	CASSVGTGGTDTQYF
TRBV18	NA	TRBD2	17	TRBJ2-3	TGTGCCAGCTCACCATTTGGACTAGCGGGACGCACAGATACGCAGTATTTT	CASSPFGLAGRTDTQYF
TRBV7-2	NA	NA	13	TRBJ1-5	TGTGCCAGCAGCGTTAGTTCCAATCAGCCCCAGCATTTT	CASSVSSNQPQHF
TRBV30	NA	NA	10	TRBJ2-1	TGTGCCTGGGGGGCAGCCGAGCAGTTCTTC	CAWGAAEQFF
TRBV9	NA	NA	14	TRBJ2-4	TGTGCCAGCAGCGTAGGGTCAGGGCTAAACATTCAGTACTTC	CASSVGSGLNIQYF
TRBV2	NA	NA	14	TRBJ1-3	TGTGCCAGCACAACAGCAAGTTCTGGAAACACCATATATTTT	CASTTASSGNTIYF
TRBV2	few	TRBD1	14	TRBJ1-5	TGTGCCAGCAGGGGGACAGTTAGCAATCAGCCCCAGCATTTT	CASRGTVSNQPQHF
TRBV18	few	NA	15	TRBJ1-5	TGTGCCAGCTCACCTACTACAGGGTACAATCAGCCCCAGCATTTT	CASSPTTGYNQPQHF
TRBV2	few	NA	13	TRBJ1-5	TGTGCCAGCAGTGCAGATAGCAATCAGCCCCAGCATTTT	CASSADSNQPQHF
TRBV9	NA	NA	13	TRBJ2-1	TGTGCCAGCAGCGTTTCATCTACAAGGGGGCAGTTCTTC	CASSVSSTRGQFF
TRBV7-9	once	NA	15	TRBJ2-2	TGTGCCAGCAGTCCTGAGGGCCTTGGGACCGGGGAGCTGTTTTTT	CASSPEGLGTGELFF
TRBV2	NA	NA	14	TRBJ2-1	TGTGCCAGCGGAGACAGGCCCCGCTACAATGAGCAGTTCTTC	CASGDRPRYNEQFF
TRBV6-5	NA	NA	13	TRBJ1-3	TGTGCCAGCCTTGACCCCAATGGAAACACCATATATTTT	CASLDPNGNTIYF
TRBV18	NA	NA	13	TRBJ1-1	TGTGCCAGCTCACCCCCGGGGCAGGCTGAAGCTTTCTTT	CASSPPGQAEAFF
TRBV6-1	NA	NA	14	TRBJ2-7	TGTGCCAGCAGTGAAGGGGGCGCATCTTACGAGCAGTACTTC	CASSEGGASYEQYF
TRBV6-1	NA	NA	13	TRBJ1-6	TGTGCCAGCAGTGAAGCGCGGGGCGGGCCCCTCCACTTT	CASSEARGGPLHF
TRBV2	NA	NA	15	TRBJ2-5	TGTGCCAGCACGCCCCACACGAGTACACAAGAGACCCAGTACTTC	CASTPHTSTQETQYF
TRBV28	NA	TRBD2	18	TRBJ2-7	TGTGCCAGCAGTTTTGGGGGGGTGAGGGGTAGCCAGTCCTACGAGCAGTACTTC	CASSFGGVRGSQSYEQYF
TRBV7-9	NA	NA	14	TRBJ2-7	TGTGCCAGCAGGAAAGGAGGACAGACCTACGAGCAGTACTTC	CASRKGGQTYEQYF
TRBV19	once	NA	14	TRBJ2-7	TGTGCCAGTAGTATCCACGGGACTGTGGGGGAGCAGTACTTC	CASSIHGTVGEQYF
TRBV7-3	NA	TRBD1	16	TRBJ1-6	TGTGCCAGCAGCCTCCTGGGGACAGCATATAATTCACCCCTCCACTTT	CASSLLGTAYNSPLHF
TRBV6-1	NA	NA	13	TRBJ1-1	TGTGCCAGCGGCGGGGTACAGAACACTGAAGCTTTCTTT	CASGGVQNTEAFF
TRBV5-1	NA	NA	15	TRBJ2-3	TGCGCCAGCAGCATAGGGGACGGTAGCACAGATACGCAGTATTTT	CASSIGDGSTDTQYF
TRBV20-1	once	NA	11	TRBJ1-1	TGCAGTGCGCTACGGGCTATTGAAGCTTTCTTT	CSALRAIEAFF
TRBV5-1	NA	TRBD1	15	TRBJ1-1	TGCGCCAGCAGCTTGCCCTCAGGGGGGGACACTGAAGCTTTCTTT	CASSLPSGGDTEAFF
TRBV4-1	NA	NA	16	TRBJ2-1	TGCGCCAGCAGCCAAGATCGGGGCGGGATTTACAATGAGCAGTTCTTC	CASSQDRGGIYNEQFF